Below are 19 T cell receptor beta chains sequenced from a single sample in a study of T cells in Graves' hyperthyroidism and ophthalmopathy. The TCR beta CDR3 regions underwent amplification using RNA transcripts as the source. The HTBI primer set drove a first-round RT-PCR of the TCR CDR3. Each CDR3 protein is one row after TCRdb ran MiXCR on the multiplex PCR reads. This table has approximately 590,000 distinct CDR3 sequences, 40% to 55% appearing once. Specimen: peripheral blood or thyroid tissue (not recorded which). These receptors were taken from a woman aged 18-30 years with Graves' hyperthyroidism.

V usage is TRBV7-2 and J usage is TRBJ1-6, with D uncertain. Germline CDR1 is SGHTA and CDR2 is FQGNSA. The CDR3 has 14 amino acids. Trimming shortened V by 6 bases and J by 2 bases, and 8 bases separated the two germline ends. The chain's CDR3 is CASSLSAYNSPLHF. CDR3 in DNA: TGTGCCAGCAGTTTATCAGCCTATAATTCACCCCTCCACTTT.

This clonotype was found many times. The chain recombines TRBV11-3 with TRBJ1-2; perhaps TRBD1 as D (5 bases). The V end lost 8 bases, the J end lost 2 bases, and 9 bases lay between the germline ends. Germline V lookup: CDR1 SGHNT, CDR2 YENEEA. The CDR3 totals 12 residues. This CDR3 is CASRAGNYGYTF. In DNA form, the CDR3 reads TGTGCCAGCCGGGCAGGGAACTATGGCTACACCTTC.

This clonotype occurred many times. The chain has TRBV5-1 and TRBJ2-7; 7 bases match TRBD1. Trimming took 0 bases from V and 3 from J; bases not matched to a gene: 6. The CDR3 totals 15 residues. Germline loops: CDR1 SGHRS, CDR2 YFSETQ. CDR3 protein: CASSLAGTAYYEQYF. In DNA, the CDR3 is TGCGCCAGCAGCTTGGCCGGGACAGCGTACTACGAGCAGTACTTC.

This chain uses TRBV7-2 with TRBJ2-5; TRBD2 matches at 7 bases. V was clipped by 5 bases and J by 5 bases; unmatched bases: 11. Germline V gene data show CDR1 as SGHTA and CDR2 as FQGNSA. The CDR3 extends over 15 amino acids. The CDR3 DNA follows: TGTGCCAGCAGCGACCTGGGGGGGAGGAGGGAGACCCAGTACTTC. The encoded protein is CASSDLGGRRETQYF. The full variable domain, rest sourced from reference TRBV7-2 and TRBJ2-5, is GAGVSQSPSNKVTEKGKDVELRCDPISGHTALYWYRQSLGQGLEFLIYFQGNSAPDKSGLPSDRFSAERTGGSVSTLTIQRTQQEDSAVYLCASSDLGGRRETQYFGPGTRLLVL.

Note on this clonotype: Possible read error: a much larger clone is one base away. CDR3 sequence reads: CSVGIGSYGQYF. DNA of the CDR3: TGCAGCGTTGGAATCGGATCCTACGGGCAGTACTTC. This chain uses TRBV29-1 with TRBJ2-7, with D hard to call. This CDR3 region has 12 residues. Germline V gives CDR1 SQVTM, CDR2 ANQGSEA.

V gene TRBV11-2 combines with J gene TRBJ1-1; D is unclear. Germline CDR1 reads SGHAT; CDR2 reads FQNNGV. The CDR3 loop spans 10 amino acids. V was shortened by 10 bases and J by 4 bases, with 7 bases between the two germline ends. The CDR3 loop reads CANGITEAFF. The CDR3 DNA sequence: TGTGCCAACGGGATCACTGAAGCTTTCTTT. The full variable domain, with the rest looked up from reference TRBV11-2 and TRBJ1-1, is EAGVAQSPRYKIIEKRQSVAFWCNPISGHATLYWYQQILGQGPKLLIQFQNNGVVDDSQLPKDRFSAERLKGVDSTLKIQPAKLEDSAVYLCANGITEAFFGQGTRLTVV.

This clonotype was found many times. The chain is built from TRBV29-1 and TRBJ2-2; 8 bases line up with TRBD1. Looked up from germline, CDR1 is SQVTM and CDR2 is ANQGSEA. The V and J ends lost 7 bases and 6 bases, in that order; junction bases with no gene match: 4. CDR3 length: 12 residues. The CDR3 reads CSGQGSAGELFF. CDR3 nucleotides: TGCAGCGGACAGGGGAGTGCCGGGGAGCTGTTTTTT.

This clonotype was detected a few times. V usage is TRBV7-2 and J usage is TRBJ2-7, with 11 bases matching TRBD2. Losses at the gene ends were 0 bases for V and 6 bases for J; bases not matched to a gene: 7. Germline loops: CDR1 SGHTA, CDR2 FQGNSA. CDR3 length equals 16 residues. This chain's CDR3 is CASSLASGRASGEQYF. Here the CDR3 DNA reads TGTGCCAGCAGCTTAGCTAGCGGGAGGGCCTCGGGCGAGCAGTACTTC.

Comments on this clonotype: A much larger clone lies a single base off, so this may be a read error. V and J are TRBV11-1 and TRBJ1-2; possibly TRBD1 for D (5 bases). Germline V gene sequence: CDR1 SGHAT, CDR2 FQDESV (reference sequence). The CDR3 is made up of 11 amino acids. V lost 8 bases and J lost 6, with 10 bases in between. CDR3 bases: TGTGCCAGCGGGGGAAGCGATGGCTACACCTTC. The encoded protein is CASGGSDGYTF.

This clonotype has ten or more counts. The chain has TRBV7-8 and TRBJ2-7, with D maybe TRBD1 (6 bases). Germline CDR1 reads SGHVS; CDR2 reads FQNEAQ. This CDR3 contains 13 residues. Trimming removed 3 bases at V and 4 bases at J, with 10 bases between. The CDR3 here is CASSFRQDYEQYF. The CDR3 coding sequence is TGTGCCAGCAGCTTTCGACAGGATTACGAGCAGTACTTC.

V and J are TRBV7-2 and TRBJ1-1; D possibly corresponds to TRBD1 (6 bases). V lost 0 bases and J 1 base, leaving 18 bases between the germline ends. The length of the CDR3 is 18 residues. The germline V gene has CDR1 SGHTA and CDR2 FQGNSA. CDR3 protein: CASSLAGRGYASNTEAFF. As DNA, the CDR3 is TGTGCCAGCAGCTTAGCGGGCAGGGGATATGCGTCGAACACTGAAGCTTTCTTT.

The V and J genes are TRBV11-2 and TRBJ2-5; TRBD2 aligns across 7 bases. V lost 3 bases, J lost 5 bases, and 15 bases stayed unmatched. CDR3 size: 17 residues. Germline V gene sequence: CDR1 SGHAT, CDR2 FQNNGV. CDR3 in amino acids: CASSLGSGANTGETQYF. CDR3 nucleotide sequence: TGTGCCAGCAGCTTGGGGAGCGGGGCGAACACCGGGGAGACCCAGTACTTC.

This chain joins TRBV20-1 and TRBJ2-5; 9 nucleotides match TRBD2. This CDR3 spans 14 amino acids. The V and J ends lost 0 bases and 4 bases, in that order; junction bases with no gene match: 3. Germline V gene sequence: CDR1 DFQATT, CDR2 SNEGSKA (reference sequence). CDR3 bases: TGCAGTGCTAGAGATACAGCGGGAGGAGAGACCCAGTACTTC. Amino acids: CSARDTAGGETQYF.

Comment on this clonotype: A much larger clone differs from this one at a single base, so this may be a read error. V gene TRBV2 combines with J gene TRBJ1-2; D unclear. This CDR3 is 13 amino acids long. Germline CDR1 and CDR2: SNHLY and FYNNEI. Trimming took off 7 bases at V and 3 bases at J, with 12 bases between the two ends. In nucleotides, the CDR3 is TGTGCCAGCATTACGGACCTCGACTATGGCTACACCTTC. This sequence encodes CASITDLDYGYTF.

The rearrangement links TRBV7-9 to TRBJ2-7; no firm D call. CDR3 length: 13 amino acids. V was cut by 5 bases and J by 3 bases, with 11 bases left in between. In germline, CDR1 is SEHNR, CDR2 FQNEAQ (reference sequence). Written as DNA, the CDR3 is TGTGCCAGCAGCGCCACTGGGGACTACGAGCAGTACTTC. Its translation is CASSATGDYEQYF.

This clonotype was recorded at least ten times. The chain employs TRBV29-1 and TRBJ1-2; TRBD1 aligns across 9 bases. V lost 3 bases and J lost 8; bases outside the gene matches: 4. The CDR3 covers 12 residues. Germline assignment: CDR1 SQVTM and CDR2 ANQGSEA. CDR3 DNA: TGCAGCGTTGAGGACAGGGGAGAAGGCTACACCTTC. Protein product: CSVEDRGEGYTF.

The chain joins TRBV29-1 to TRBJ1-1, with D possibly being TRBD1 (5 bases). The CDR3 runs to 13 residues. Trimming stripped 8 bases from V and 5 bases from J, with 18 bases between. The germline V gene has CDR1 SQVTM and CDR2 ANQGSEA. For the CDR3, the DNA is TGCAGCTTGGCCGGGACGAGGATGACTGAAGCTTTCTTT. This sequence encodes CSLAGTRMTEAFF. Together with reference TRBV29-1 and TRBJ1-1, the CDR3 gives the full variable domain: SAVISQKPSRDICQRGTSLTIQCQVDSQVTMMFWYRQQPGQSLTLIATANQGSEATYESGFVIDKFPISRPNLTFSTLTVSNMSPEDSSIYLCSLAGTRMTEAFFGQGTRLTVV.

About this clonotype: At one boundary the junction diverges from the germline segment, which might be a read error. The V gene is TRBV7-2, the J gene TRBJ2-7; D ambiguous. The CDR3 covers 12 residues. Germline loops: CDR1 SGHTA, CDR2 FQGNSA. This CDR3 is CASSHESNEQYF. The CDR3 bases are TGCGCCAGCAGCCACGAGAGCAACGAGCAGTACTTC.

This chain connects TRBV19 to TRBJ1-1, with 7 bases matching TRBD1. CDR3 length: 15 amino acids. Germline CDR1 LNHDA, CDR2 SQIVND (reference sequence). V lost 5 bases, J lost 1 base, and 7 bases stayed unmatched. This chain's CDR3 is CASSPTGVQNTEAFF. Here the CDR3 DNA reads TGTGCCAGTAGTCCCACAGGGGTGCAGAACACTGAAGCTTTCTTT.